The 21 T cell receptor beta chains presented below share a single source sample, sequenced in a study of T cell responses to AZD1222 COVID-19 vaccine (dated by TCRdb to the early 2020s). Library construction relied on the immunoSEQ multiplex PCR assay. TCRdb obtained this table from immuneACCESS and retained in-frame rearrangements with V and J assigned. These tables miss some clones; where compared with another copy, unresolved V genes account for less than half of the shortfall, and the remainder is unexplained. For this sample there are roughly 150,000 clones; around 92% appear just once. The leading ten clones occupy roughly 3.3% of the sample. The meaning of the sample's time point label: about 28 days (+/-7) after the second vaccine dose. Here the sequenced sample was peripheral blood, taken 28 days after the second AZD1222 dose. The origin of the receptors is an adult who received the AZD1222 COVID-19 vaccine.

The rearrangement links TRBV6-5 to TRBJ2-5; maybe TRBD2 (5 bases). This CDR3 has 15 residues. Deletions cut 9 bases from V and 4 bases from J, with 21 bases between. The germline V gene encodes CDR1 MNHEY and CDR2 SVGAGI. The CDR3 DNA sequence: TGTGCCAGTGGATCCGGAGGAGGATCGGGAGAGACCCAGTACTTC. This codes for CASGSGGGSGETQYF.

In this sample, this clone turned up once. The chain combines TRBV7-9 with TRBJ1-5, with a possible D match to TRBD1 (6 bases). This CDR3 has 14 amino acids. The V gene's germline CDR1 is SEHNR and CDR2 FQNEAQ (reference sequence). Trimming cost V 4 bases and J 7 bases, with 14 bases left between them. The CDR3 sequence is CASSSQGDGQPQHF. The CDR3, as DNA: TGTGCCAGCAGCTCACAGGGAGATGGGCAGCCCCAGCATTTT.

This clone occurred once. CDR3 in DNA: TGTGCCAGCAGCTTCGAGGGGAGGAGCTCCTACGAGCAGTACTTC. Residues: CASSFEGRSSYEQYF. This chain connects TRBV11-2 to TRBJ2-7; D might be TRBD2 (6 bases). The V gene lost 3 bases and the J gene lost 0 bases, with 12 bases spanning the gap. CDR1 and CDR2 (germline): SGHAT, FQNNGV. This CDR3 is built from 15 residues.

The chain links TRBV18 to TRBJ1-3; the D gene is possibly TRBD1 (5 bases). From germline, CDR1 is KGHSH and CDR2 LQKENI. The V end was cut by 4 bases, the J end by 2 bases, with 21 bases between. This CDR3 comprises 18 residues. Here the CDR3 DNA reads TGTGCCAGCTCACTCCTCCCCCAAGGACAAACCGCTGGAAACACCATATATTTT. This gives the protein CASSLLPQGQTAGNTIYF.

The rearrangement uses TRBV29-1 and TRBJ1-2, with 9 bases lining up with TRBD1. V lost 6 bases and J lost 2; bases outside the gene matches: 4. The germline V gene encodes CDR1 SQVTM and CDR2 ANQGSEA. The CDR3 is 13 amino acids. The CDR3 DNA reads TGCAGCGTCCCGGGACAGGGAAACTATGGCTACACCTTC. This translates into CSVPGQGNYGYTF.

The chain uses TRBV7-8 and TRBJ2-3; perhaps TRBD2 as D (5 bases). The CDR3 totals 17 residues. Trimming left V 5 bases short and J 5 bases short, with 23 bases between. Germline CDR1 SGHVS, CDR2 FQNEAQ. Here the CDR3 DNA reads TGTGCCAGCAGCGATCAACCCCGGCAGACCGGGAAAGATACGCAGTATTTT. Its translation: CASSDQPRQTGKDTQYF. Filled out from reference TRBV7-8 and TRBJ2-3, the complete variable domain reads GAGVSQSPRYKVAKRGQDVALRCDPISGHVSLFWYQQALGQGPEFLTYFQNEAQLDKSGLPSDRFFAERPEGSVSTLKIQRTQQEDSAVYLCASSDQPRQTGKDTQYFGPGTRLTVL.

The rearrangement uses TRBV7-2 and TRBJ1-1; weak D call: TRBD1 (5 bases). This CDR3 is 15 amino acids long. Germline V gives CDR1 SGHTA, CDR2 FQGNSA. Trimming cost V 1 base and J 1 base, with 10 bases left between them. CDR3 sequence: CASSLVGAGNTEAFF. The CDR3 nucleotides read TGTGCCAGCAGCTTAGTAGGGGCGGGGAACACTGAAGCTTTCTTT.

The chain links TRBV30 to TRBJ1-5; TRBD1 matches at 7 bases. The CDR3 is made up of 14 amino acids. After removal of 3 bases from V and 2 bases from J, the junction contained 4 bases not matched to a gene. CDR1 is GTSNPN, CDR2 SVGIG, per germline (reference sequence). The CDR3 nucleotides are TGTGCCTGGAGCGCCGGGACAGGCAATCAGCCCCAGCATTTT. This codes for CAWSAGTGNQPQHF.

V gene TRBV28 combines with J gene TRBJ2-6; 7 bases are a match to TRBD1. This CDR3 has 14 residues. CDR1 is MDHEN, CDR2 SYDVKM, per germline. Losses at the gene ends were 8 bases for V and 0 bases for J; bases not matched to a gene: 1. The DNA for the CDR3 is TGTGCCAGCGGGGACAGCTCTGGGGCCAACGTCCTGACTTTC. Translated: CASGDSSGANVLTF.

The V call is TRBV4-3, the J call TRBJ2-4; 10 bases align to TRBD2. The V gene end was trimmed by 0 bases and the J gene end by 1 base; junction bases not matched to a gene: 15. Germline CDR1 LGHNA, CDR2 YSLEER. This CDR3 region has 21 residues. CDR3 nucleotide sequence: TGCGCCAGCAGCCAAGACCCACCCAGCGGGAGGGCCCTCGGGGCCAAAAACATTCAGTACTTC. It is translated as CASSQDPPSGRALGAKNIQYF.

This chain uses TRBV5-5 with TRBJ1-6, with D possibly TRBD1 on 5 matching bases. The CDR3 has 15 amino acids. The germline V and J ends were trimmed by 0 bases and 13 bases, with 17 bases remaining between them. Germline V CDR1 and CDR2: SGHKS, YYEKEE (reference sequence). As DNA, the CDR3 is TGTGCCAGCAGCTTGGAGGGTCCGGGGGGGAGGCCCCTCCACTTT. Its protein is CASSLEGPGGRPLHF.

The J gene is TRBJ1-2, the V gene TRBV19; unclear D gene. Trimming left V 2 bases short and J 6 bases short, with 10 bases between. Germline V gene data show CDR1 as LNHDA and CDR2 as SQIVND (reference sequence). CDR3 size: 13 residues. The CDR3 loop reads CASSISAYDGYTF. The CDR3, as DNA: TGTGCCAGTAGTATATCCGCTTACGATGGCTACACCTTC.

This clone was observed a handful of times. This chain joins TRBV5-1 and TRBJ1-3, with D possibly being TRBD1 (5 bases). CDR1 and CDR2 (germline): SGHRS, YFSETQ. There are 17 residues in the CDR3. V dropped 1 base and J dropped 0 bases, with 14 bases sitting between them. CDR3 in amino acids: CASSLSIGAYSGNTIYF. The CDR3 DNA sequence: TGCGCCAGCAGCTTGTCGATAGGGGCCTACTCTGGAAACACCATATATTTT.

This chain joins TRBV28 and TRBJ2-1; 7 bases align to TRBD1. V shed 5 bases, J shed 0 bases, and the junction held 4 bases outside the gene matches. Germline-derived CDR1 and CDR2 are MDHEN and SYDVKM. This CDR3 has 15 residues. The CDR3 sequence is CASSLQGSSYNEQFF. For the CDR3, the DNA is TGTGCCAGCAGTCTACAGGGGAGCTCCTACAATGAGCAGTTCTTC.

The chain has TRBV5-1 and TRBJ2-7; D is possibly TRBD1 (6 bases). Germline lookup yields CDR1 SGHRS and CDR2 YFSETQ. Trimming took 3 bases from V and 5 from J, leaving 18 bases between them. The CDR3 runs 15 residues. The CDR3 here is CASSSQNRVGDEQYF. The CDR3 nucleotides read TGCGCCAGCAGCTCTCAGAACAGGGTCGGTGACGAGCAGTACTTC. The full variable domain, with the rest looked up from reference TRBV5-1 and TRBJ2-7, is KAGVTQTPRYLIKTRGQQVTLSCSPISGHRSVSWYQQTPGQGLQFLFEYFSETQRNKGNFPGRFSGRQFSNSRSEMNVSTLELGDSALYLCASSSQNRVGDEQYFGPGTRLTVT.

The rearrangement uses TRBV9 and TRBJ2-7; 14 nucleotides line up with TRBD2. The germline V gene has CDR1 SGDLS and CDR2 YYNGEE. Trimming cost V 3 bases and J 4 bases; bases outside gene matches: 9. This CDR3 has 17 residues. In nucleotides, the CDR3 is TGTGCCAGCAGCGGATCCGGGACTAGCGGGAGTCGGTACGAGCAGTACTTC. Residues: CASSGSGTSGSRYEQYF.

This chain uses TRBV5-6 with TRBJ1-2; maybe TRBD1 (5 bases). This CDR3 spans 14 amino acids. V lost 3 bases, J lost 2 bases, and 11 bases lay in between. The V gene's germline CDR1 is SGHDT and CDR2 YYEEEE. The DNA for the CDR3 is TGTGCCAGCAGCTCAGGGTCCCTAAACTATGGCTACACCTTC. Translating gives CASSSGSLNYGYTF.

This CDR3 reads CASGTYTGRTHEAFF. The DNA of the CDR3 is TGTGCCAGCGGAACTTATACAGGAAGAACGCATGAAGCTTTCTTT. The chain carries TRBV28 and TRBJ1-1; a possible D gene is TRBD1 (5 bases). Per the germline V gene, CDR1 is MDHEN and CDR2 is SYDVKM. Trimming stripped 8 bases from V and 7 bases from J, with 23 bases between. The CDR3 spans 15 residues.

This clone was recorded only once. The V call is TRBV7-2, the J call TRBJ2-3; 12 bases are a match to TRBD2. CDR1 SGHTA and CDR2 FQGNSA come from the germline V gene. V dropped 5 bases and J dropped 6; count of bases not matched to a gene: 9. The CDR3 covers 16 residues. CDR3 in amino acids: CASSTRLAGAADTQYF. For the CDR3, the DNA is TGTGCCAGCAGCACCCGACTAGCGGGAGCAGCTGATACGCAGTATTTT.

The V and J genes are TRBV12-3 or TRBV12-4 and TRBJ1-2; D is unresolved. This CDR3 spans 13 amino acids. V shed 0 bases and J shed 8 bases, with 10 bases lying between them. The CDR3 protein is CASSLADRWGYTF. Written as DNA, the CDR3 is TGTGCCAGCAGTTTAGCGGATCGTTGGGGCTACACCTTC.

This sequence joins TRBV27 and TRBJ2-7; the D gene is possibly TRBD1 (5 bases). CDR3 size: 15 residues. Trimming removed 7 bases at V and 0 bases at J, with 16 bases between. The germline V gene encodes CDR1 MNHEY and CDR2 SMNVEV (reference sequence). CDR3 in DNA: TGTGCCAGCATGCCGGGTGGGGCTAGCTCCTACGAGCAGTACTTC. Translating it yields CASMPGGASSYEQYF.